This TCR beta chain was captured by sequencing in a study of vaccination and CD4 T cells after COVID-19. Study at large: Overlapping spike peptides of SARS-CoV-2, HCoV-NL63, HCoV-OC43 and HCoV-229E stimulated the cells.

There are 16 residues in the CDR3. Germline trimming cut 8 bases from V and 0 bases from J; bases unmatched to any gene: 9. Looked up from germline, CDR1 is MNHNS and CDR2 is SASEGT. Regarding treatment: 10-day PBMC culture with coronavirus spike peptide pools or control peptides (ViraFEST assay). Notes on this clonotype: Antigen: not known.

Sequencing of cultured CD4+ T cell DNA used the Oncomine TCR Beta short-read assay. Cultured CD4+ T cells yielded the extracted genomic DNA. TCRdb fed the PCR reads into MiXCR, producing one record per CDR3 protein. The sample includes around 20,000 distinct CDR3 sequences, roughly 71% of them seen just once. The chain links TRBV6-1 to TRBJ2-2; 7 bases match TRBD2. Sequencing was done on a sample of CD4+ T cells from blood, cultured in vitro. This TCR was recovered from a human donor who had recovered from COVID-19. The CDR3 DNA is TGTGCCAGCGGCCTAAGGCTAGCGGCGAACACCGGGGAGCTGTTTTTT. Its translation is CASGLRLAANTGELFF.